Listed here is a single T cell receptor (beta chain). It was healthy bone marrow donors who served as donors. Germline V gene lookup returns CDR1 MGHRA and CDR2 YSYEKL. Losses at the gene ends were 5 bases for V and 7 bases for J; bases not matched to a gene: 10. CDR3 length: 15 residues. Both 60 Vbeta primers and 13 Jbeta primers went into the PCR. Measured with immunoSEQ multiplex PCR; TCRdb has only the in-frame clones, and not every one. The repertoire consists of about 140,000 clones, with just under 85% occurring once and the leading ten covering around 4.5%. The sample belongs to a study of cytomegalovirus exposure and HLA in healthy donors.

Sequences were obtained from PBMCs. The V and J genes are TRBV4-1 and TRBJ1-5; 8 bases fit TRBD1. The receptor was isolated from a man between 40 and 49 years old in good health and CMV-seropositive. CDR3 DNA: TGCGCCAGCAGCTACGGACAGGGTAGGAACCAGCCCCAGCATTTT. This encodes CASSYGQGRNQPQHF.